This TCR beta chain was observed in a study of blood T cell repertoires in COVID-19. Study-wide background: The study drew acute and convalescent COVID-19 samples from the United States, Italy and Spain. Sources were T cells, B-cell-depleted T cells, or PBMCs; the material itself was cDNA or gDNA.

Enrolment of Seattle patients took place during active infection, and they were followed longitudinally. The CDR3 is 16 amino acids. V lost 4 bases to trimming and J lost 5 bases; unmatched junction nucleotides: 10. Germline V gene data show CDR1 as SGHRS and CDR2 as YFSETQ. In the original processing: Estimated nucleated cell counts came from reference gene primer amplification. Data came from immunoSEQ multiplex PCR; TCRdb stores just in-frame clones and leaves some out. V and J calls and clone size are given by that table; D and trimming were obtained from the DNA. The sample yields about 260,000 clones, approximately 88% seen once.

Sequencing was done on a sample of peripheral blood. The rearrangement joins TRBV5-1 to TRBJ2-3; 10 bases match TRBD1. The origin of this receptor is a woman in her 70s with COVID-19, enrolled during active disease. The CDR3 reads CASSLTTGGAGDTQYF. CDR3 DNA sequence: TGCGCCAGCAGCCTAACGACAGGGGGCGCGGGAGATACGCAGTATTTT. Looking up the rest from reference TRBV5-1 and TRBJ2-3 gives the full variable domain: KAGVTQTPRYLIKTRGQQVTLSCSPISGHRSVSWYQQTPGQGLQFLFEYFSETQRNKGNFPGRFSGRQFSNSRSEMNVSTLELGDSALYLCASSLTTGGAGDTQYFGPGTRLTVL.